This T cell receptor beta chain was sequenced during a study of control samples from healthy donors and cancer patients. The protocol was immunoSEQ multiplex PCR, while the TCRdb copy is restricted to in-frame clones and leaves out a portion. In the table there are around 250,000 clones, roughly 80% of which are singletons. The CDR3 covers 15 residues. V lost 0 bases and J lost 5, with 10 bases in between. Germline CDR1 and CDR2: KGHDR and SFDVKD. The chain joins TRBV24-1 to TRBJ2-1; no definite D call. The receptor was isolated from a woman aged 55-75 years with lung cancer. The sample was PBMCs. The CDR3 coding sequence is TGTGCCACCAGTGATTTGCCCTGGAAGAACAATGAGCAGTTCTTC. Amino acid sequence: CATSDLPWKNNEQFF.